These T cell receptor beta chains were read from a single sample in a study of blood T cell repertoires in COVID-19. This table comes from immunoSEQ multiplex PCR, and its TCRdb copy is limited to in-frame clones, with some not included. The sample yields tens of thousands of clones, more than 80% seen once. The material sequenced was peripheral blood. These receptors came from a man aged 50-60 years with COVID-19, enrolled during active disease. The CDR3 runs from the conserved cysteine through the conserved F or W. D genes are given only for firm matches. Clone size appears in some rows only: once, few, many, or a class for an expanded clone.

V gene,D gene,J gene,clone size,CDR3 DNA,CDR3 protein
TRBV7-7,TRBD1,TRBJ2-7,.,TGTGCCAGCAGCCGGGGACAGGGAGAGGCCTACGAGCAGTACTTC,CASSRGQGEAYEQYF
TRBV12-3/TRBV12-4,.,TRBJ1-2,.,TGTGCCAGCAGTTTGTCCGGGAGCGGCTACACCTTC,CASSLSGSGYTF
TRBV29-1,.,TRBJ2-7,.,TGCAGCGTAAGACAGGATCAGGGCAGCTACGAGCAGTACTTC,CSVRQDQGSYEQYF
TRBV18,TRBD1,TRBJ2-1,.,TGTGCCAGCTCACCAGGGACAGGGTTCGTGGAGCAGTTCTTC,CASSPGTGFVEQFF
TRBV5-4,.,TRBJ2-7,.,TGTGCCAGCAGCTTGGGGCAGGGGACCTCTTACGAGCAGTACTTC,CASSLGQGTSYEQYF
TRBV29-1,TRBD2,TRBJ2-3,once,TGCAGCGCCGGCGGGGTGACTAGCGCAGGAGATACGCAGTATTTT,CSAGGVTSAGDTQYF
TRBV10-2,.,TRBJ2-7,.,TGCGCCAGCACCCCGGGACTGACGACCTACGAGCAGTACTTC,CASTPGLTTYEQYF
TRBV19,TRBD2,TRBJ2-3,.,TGTGCCAGTAGTAAGGCTAGGGAGGGTACGCAGTATTTT,CASSKAREGTQYF
TRBV21-1,.,TRBJ2-7,.,TGTGCCAGCAGCGCAGCCCACGACAGGGACTTAACCTACGAGCAGTACTTC,CASSAAHDRDLTYEQYF
TRBV5-1,TRBD1,TRBJ1-5,few,TGCGCCAGCAGCTATACAGGGGAGAGGCAGCCCCAGCATTTT,CASSYTGERQPQHF
TRBV27,TRBD1,TRBJ1-1,.,TGTGCCAGCATACCAGGGGGCATGAACACTGAAGCTTTCTTT,CASIPGGMNTEAFF
TRBV27,.,TRBJ2-5,once,TGTGCCAGCAGTTCGTCTCGGGTTGAGACCCAGTACTTC,CASSSSRVETQYF
TRBV6-2/TRBV6-3,TRBD2,TRBJ2-1,.,TGTGCCAGCACCCCGCGTAGCGGGGGGGCCCTCTACAATGAGCAGTTCTTC,CASTPRSGGALYNEQFF
TRBV7-3,.,TRBJ2-3,.,TGTGCCAGCAGCTTAACCCCGGGGGCAGATACGCAGTATTTT,CASSLTPGADTQYF
TRBV6-5,TRBD1,TRBJ1-2,.,TGTGCCAGCAGTTATGGACAGGCGACTGGATATGGCTACACCTTC,CASSYGQATGYGYTF
TRBV27,.,TRBJ2-4,.,TGTGCCAGCACCCCCTTAGGGGTCGGTCACAAAAACATTCAGTACTTC,CASTPLGVGHKNIQYF
TRBV5-1,.,TRBJ2-3,.,TGCGCCAGCAGAGCTCGAGAGGGCACAGATACGCAGTATTTT,CASRAREGTDTQYF
TRBV6-6,.,TRBJ2-7,.,TGTGCCAGCAGTTCCCAGGGAAACGAGCAGTACTTC,CASSSQGNEQYF
TRBV5-4,.,TRBJ2-1,.,TGTGCCAGCAGCTTGGCCCTTAGTAACTACAATGAGCAGTTCTTC,CASSLALSNYNEQFF
TRBV6-5,TRBD1,TRBJ2-2,.,TGTGCCAGCAGTTACCAGGGACAGGCGACCGGGGAGCTGTTTTTT,CASSYQGQATGELFF
TRBV3-1/TRBV3-2,TRBD1,TRBJ1-2,.,TGTGCCAGCAGGTACAGGGGGACGTCGGGAGGCTACACCTTC,CASRYRGTSGGYTF
TRBV5-1,.,TRBJ1-4,.,TGCGCCAGCAGATACAGTACAGATGAAAAACTGTTTTTT,CASRYSTDEKLFF
TRBV5-1,TRBD2,TRBJ2-1,.,TGCGCCAGCAGCTTGAGTACTAGCGGGGGGTCCTACAATGAGCAGTTCTTC,CASSLSTSGGSYNEQFF
TRBV10-3,.,TRBJ1-5,.,TGTGCCATCAGTGAGGGAGGGATTCAAAGCAATCAGCCCCAGCATTTT,CAISEGGIQSNQPQHF
TRBV5-1,.,TRBJ1-3,.,TGCGCCAGCAGCCTGGAGGGGCAGCCTGGAAACACCATATATTTT,CASSLEGQPGNTIYF
TRBV29-1,.,TRBJ2-1,once,TGCAGCGTTGTGGCTCAGGAGCAGTTCTTC,CSVVAQEQFF
TRBV24-1,.,TRBJ2-2,.,TGTGCCACCAGTGATAACCCTAGGCAGCCGAACACCGGGGAGCTGTTTTTT,CATSDNPRQPNTGELFF
TRBV29-1,TRBD1,TRBJ1-2,.,TGCAGCGCCGGGGACAGGGGTACCTATGGCTACACCTTC,CSAGDRGTYGYTF
TRBV6-5,TRBD1,TRBJ1-3,.,TGTGCCAGCAGCCTACAGGGGAAAGGAAACACCATATATTTT,CASSLQGKGNTIYF
TRBV2,TRBD1,TRBJ1-2,.,TGTGCCAGCAAGGCAGGGGGAGATGGCTACACCTTC,CASKAGGDGYTF
TRBV12-3/TRBV12-4,TRBD1,TRBJ1-1,.,TGTGCCAGCAGCCCGACAGGGGACACTGAAGCTTTCTTT,CASSPTGDTEAFF
TRBV10-1,TRBD2,TRBJ2-5,.,TGCGCCAGCAGTGAACTAGCGGGGGGTCAAGAGACCCAGTACTTC,CASSELAGGQETQYF
TRBV7-6,TRBD2,TRBJ2-2,.,TGTGCCAGCAGCCTCGTGGCAAGCGGGGAGAACACCGGGGAGCTGTTTTTT,CASSLVASGENTGELFF
TRBV9,.,TRBJ1-2,.,TGTGCCAGCAGCGGCTACAGGGAGCTGACCTATGGCTACACCTTC,CASSGYRELTYGYTF
TRBV19,TRBD1,TRBJ2-7,once,TGTGCCAGTAGTTTAGGACAGGGGGCCTACGAGCAGTACTTC,CASSLGQGAYEQYF
TRBV19,.,TRBJ2-2,.,TGTGCCAGTAGTATACGGGGCGGGGACGCCGGGGAGCTGTTTTTT,CASSIRGGDAGELFF
TRBV7-9,.,TRBJ1-2,.,TGTGCCAGCAGCCCAAGCGGGGGAACCTATGGCTACACCTTC,CASSPSGGTYGYTF
TRBV6-1,TRBD2,TRBJ2-3,.,TGTGCCAGCAGTGAACAGGCGGGGGGGGTCACAGATACGCAGTATTTT,CASSEQAGGVTDTQYF
TRBV7-9,TRBD2,TRBJ2-5,.,TGTGCCAGCAGCCAGCCAGCGGGGGGCCAGACCCAGTACTTC,CASSQPAGGQTQYF
TRBV3-1/TRBV3-2,TRBD1,TRBJ2-7,many,TGTGCCAGCAGCCAGTCGGACAGGAACGAGCAGTACTTC,CASSQSDRNEQYF
TRBV3-1/TRBV3-2,.,TRBJ2-3,.,TGTGCCAGTGGGGTGGAGGGGGCGGATACGCAGTATTTT,CASGVEGADTQYF
TRBV2,TRBD2,TRBJ2-7,few,TGTGCCAGCAGTGGCGCTAGCGGGGTCCCCTACGAGCAGTACTTC,CASSGASGVPYEQYF
TRBV7-2,TRBD1,TRBJ1-5,few,TGTGCCAGCAGCTCCGGACAGGGGTGGCAGCCCCAGCATTTT,CASSSGQGWQPQHF
TRBV7-3,.,TRBJ1-6,.,TGTGCCAGCAGCTTAATGGGGGGTCGAGATTCACCCCTCCACTTT,CASSLMGGRDSPLHF
TRBV6-2/TRBV6-3,TRBD2,TRBJ2-1,.,TGTGCCAGCAGTTACTCGAATCGGGGGGGTGCGGACAATGAGCAGTTCTTC,CASSYSNRGGADNEQFF
TRBV7-2,TRBD1,TRBJ1-1,.,TGTGCCAGCAGTTACAGGGGGTGGGAAGCTTTCTTT,CASSYRGWEAFF
TRBV6-2/TRBV6-3,TRBD2,TRBJ2-7,.,TGTGCCAGCAGTTTTAGCGGGGGGATCTACGAGCAGTACTTC,CASSFSGGIYEQYF
TRBV6-5,TRBD1,TRBJ1-2,.,TGTGCCAGCAGCGGACAGGGGCAGAGTGGCTACACCTTC,CASSGQGQSGYTF
TRBV18,TRBD2,TRBJ2-3,.,TGTGCCAGCTCACGCCGGGACTACACAGATACGCAGTATTTT,CASSRRDYTDTQYF
TRBV14,.,TRBJ2-7,.,TGTGCCAGCAGGATAGAGCCTCCCTACGAGCAGTACTTC,CASRIEPPYEQYF
TRBV4-1,TRBD1,TRBJ2-2,.,TGCGCCAGCAGCCCTGGGACAGGGAATGTCGCCGGGGAGCTGTTTTTT,CASSPGTGNVAGELFF
TRBV3-1/TRBV3-2,TRBD1,TRBJ1-3,.,TGTGCCAGCAGCCAAGAAGGGACAGGCTCTGGAAACACCATATATTTT,CASSQEGTGSGNTIYF
TRBV19,TRBD2,TRBJ2-3,.,TGTGCCAGTAGTATTATCCCCGGACTAGTCTCAGATACGCAGTATTTT,CASSIIPGLVSDTQYF
TRBV27,TRBD1,TRBJ1-5,.,TGTGCCAGCAGTTTGACAGGGGGCAAAGTGGTTCAGCCCCAGCATTTT,CASSLTGGKVVQPQHF
TRBV28,TRBD1,TRBJ1-5,.,TGTGCCAGCAGTTTTGGGACAGCTAATCAGCCCCAGCATTTT,CASSFGTANQPQHF
TRBV29-1,.,TRBJ2-1,.,TGCAGCGTTGAAGATGGCGGTTATGAGCAGTTCTTC,CSVEDGGYEQFF
TRBV27,.,TRBJ2-2,.,TGTGCCAGCAGTTCGGTAAACACCGGGGAGCTGTTTTTT,CASSSVNTGELFF
TRBV5-1,.,TRBJ2-3,.,TGCGCCAGCAGCTTGGATCGGAGCACAGATACGCAGTATTTT,CASSLDRSTDTQYF
TRBV7-3,TRBD1,TRBJ2-1,.,TGTGCCAGCAGCTCCCAGGGGGCCTACAATGAGCAGTTCTTC,CASSSQGAYNEQFF